Following are 11 T cell receptor beta chains from one sample sequenced in a study of blood T cell repertoires in COVID-19. The protocol was immunoSEQ multiplex PCR, while the TCRdb copy is restricted to in-frame clones and leaves out a portion. The data contain 250,000 to 300,000 clones, roughly 90% of them seen just once; the ten biggest clones take up approximately 12%. The sequenced sample consisted of peripheral blood. These receptors were collected from a woman aged 55-70 years with acute or convalescent COVID-19.

J is TRBJ2-7 and V is TRBV2; D remains ambiguous. CDR1 and CDR2 (germline): SNHLY, FYNNEI. The ends were cut back, 2 bases at V and 1 base at J, with 12 bases in the middle. The CDR3 is made up of 15 amino acids. The CDR3 protein is CASSENPTVSYEQYF. The CDR3 DNA follows: TGTGCCAGCAGTGAAAACCCCACAGTATCCTACGAGCAGTACTTC.

This clone was seen once. J is TRBJ2-3 and V is TRBV5-1, with 8 bases that match TRBD1. The CDR3 is 17 residues long. The V gene end was trimmed by 0 bases and the J gene end by 4 bases; junction bases not matched to a gene: 10. Germline V CDR1 and CDR2: SGHRS, YFSETQ. CDR3 loop: CASSLGSRGLIADTQYF. CDR3 DNA: TGCGCCAGCAGCTTGGGGTCCAGGGGGCTTATCGCAGATACGCAGTATTTT.

The chain joins TRBV7-3 to TRBJ2-2, with 7 bases that match TRBD1. Trimming removed 1 base from V and 4 bases from J; junction bases left unmatched: 6. The CDR3 extends over 16 amino acids. Germline assignment: CDR1 SGHTA and CDR2 FQGTGA. CDR3 in DNA: TGTGCCAGCAGCTTAATAGGGGGCTCGGGCACCGGGGAGCTGTTTTTT. Amino acids: CASSLIGGSGTGELFF. Full variable domain (remainder filled in from reference TRBV7-3 and TRBJ2-2): GAGVSQTPSNKVTEKGKYVELRCDPISGHTALYWYRQSLGQGPEFLIYFQGTGAADDSGLPNDRFFAVRPEGSVSTLKIQRTERGDSAVYLCASSLIGGSGTGELFFGEGSRLTVL.

This chain joins TRBV28 and TRBJ1-2; 8 positions match TRBD1. The CDR3 has 15 amino acids. Germline V gene sequence: CDR1 MDHEN, CDR2 SYDVKM. V trimming: 2 bases; J trimming: 7 bases; junction bases outside the gene matches: 9. The CDR3 sequence is CASSLRGWTGSGYTF. CDR3 DNA sequence: TGTGCCAGCAGTTTAAGAGGTTGGACAGGGTCTGGCTACACCTTC.

This chain joins TRBV7-8 and TRBJ2-5; weak D call: TRBD1 (5 bases). Trimming removed 6 bases at V and 0 bases at J, with 8 bases between. Germline CDR1 SGHVS, CDR2 FQNEAQ. CDR3 size: 13 residues. CDR3 coding DNA: TGTGCCAGCAGACCCAGGGACCAAGAGACCCAGTACTTC. Its protein product is CASRPRDQETQYF.

The chain uses TRBV11-3 and TRBJ1-6; D remains unclear. V gave up 4 bases and J gave up 9 bases, with 10 bases separating them. CDR3 length equals 13 residues. Germline V gives CDR1 SGHNT, CDR2 YENEEA. CDR3 in DNA: TGTGCCAGCAGCTCAGTACGCGGTTCACCCCTCCACTTT. Its protein is CASSSVRGSPLHF.

The chain couples TRBV6-2 or TRBV6-3 to TRBJ2-1; 12 bases agree with TRBD2. J gave up 8 bases and V 0 bases, and 5 bases lay outside the gene matches. Germline V CDR1 and CDR2: MNHEY, SVGEGT. The CDR3 runs to 16 residues. This CDR3 is CASSYSLAGGPHEQFF. DNA of the CDR3: TGTGCCAGCAGTTACTCGCTAGCGGGAGGGCCGCATGAGCAGTTCTTC.

The chain carries TRBV28 and TRBJ2-7; weak D call: TRBD2 (6 bases). Between the trimmed V and J ends, which lost 6 bases and 6 bases, there was a span of 12 bases. Germline V gene data show CDR1 as MDHEN and CDR2 as SYDVKM. This CDR3 has 12 amino acids. In nucleotides, the CDR3 is TGTGCCAGCAGGGAGGGGCTGATCGAGCAGTACTTC. Its translation is CASREGLIEQYF. The whole variable domain, filled in from reference TRBV28 and TRBJ2-7, reads DVKVTQSSRYLVKRTGEKVFLECVQDMDHENMFWYRQDPGLGLRLIYFSYDVKMKEKGDIPEGYSVSREKKERFSLILESASTNQTSMYLCASREGLIEQYFGPGTRLTVT.

A few counts support this clone. The rearrangement links TRBV7-9 to TRBJ2-3; perhaps TRBD2 as D (7 bases). This CDR3 is 14 amino acids long. Germline V CDR1 and CDR2: SEHNR, FQNEAQ (reference sequence). Trimming pared 5 bases from V and 6 bases from J, leaving 15 bases between. Written as DNA, the CDR3 is TGTGCCAGCAGCCAGACGGGGGGCCCCGATACGCAGTATTTT. Translating gives CASSQTGGPDTQYF.

The rearrangement uses TRBV13 and TRBJ1-3; D remains ambiguous. CDR1 PRHDT and CDR2 FYEKMQ come from the germline V gene (reference sequence). CDR3 length: 13 residues. The V end was cut by 8 bases, the J end by 0 bases, with 8 bases between. The CDR3 loop is CASGSSSGNTIYF. The CDR3 region has the DNA TGTGCCAGCGGGAGCAGCTCTGGAAACACCATATATTTT.

This chain connects TRBV30 to TRBJ2-1; 7 nucleotides align to TRBD2. Germline loops: CDR1 GTSNPN, CDR2 SVGIG (reference sequence). The junction had 4 bases not matched to a gene; V was cut back by 4 bases and J by 1 base. This CDR3 is 14 amino acids long. DNA of the CDR3: TGTGCCTGGACCCAGCGGGGTTCCTACAATGAGCAGTTCTTC. Translated: CAWTQRGSYNEQFF. Supplemented by reference TRBV30 and TRBJ2-1, the full variable domain reads SQTIHQWPATLVQPVGSPLSLECTVEGTSNPNLYWYRQAAGRGLQLLFYSVGIGQISSEVPQNLSASRPQDRQFILSSKKLLLSDSGFYLCAWTQRGSYNEQFFGPGTRLTVL.